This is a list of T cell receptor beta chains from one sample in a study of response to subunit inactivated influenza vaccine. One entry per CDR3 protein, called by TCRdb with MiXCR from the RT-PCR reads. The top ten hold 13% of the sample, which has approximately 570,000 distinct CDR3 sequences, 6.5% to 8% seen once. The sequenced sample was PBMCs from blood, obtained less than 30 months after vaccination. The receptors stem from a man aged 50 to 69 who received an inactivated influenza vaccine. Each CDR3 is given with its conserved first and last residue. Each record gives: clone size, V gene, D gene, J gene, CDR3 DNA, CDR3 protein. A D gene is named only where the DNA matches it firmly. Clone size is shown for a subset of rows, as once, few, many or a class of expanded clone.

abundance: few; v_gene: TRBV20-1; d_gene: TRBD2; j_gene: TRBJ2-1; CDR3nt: TGCAGTGCTAGTCCCGGGACTAGCGGGGGGGCCTTAACTAATGAGCAGTTCTTC; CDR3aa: CSASPGTSGGALTNEQFF
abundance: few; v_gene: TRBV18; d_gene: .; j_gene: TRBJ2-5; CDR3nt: TGTGCCAGCTCACCAACTGTCGTGACAGTCCAAGAGACCCAGTACTTC; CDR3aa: CASSPTVVTVQETQYF
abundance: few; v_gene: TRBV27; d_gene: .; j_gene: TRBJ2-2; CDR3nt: TGTGCCAGCAGTTTACGGAGGACCGGGGAGCTGTTTTTT; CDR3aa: CASSLRRTGELFF
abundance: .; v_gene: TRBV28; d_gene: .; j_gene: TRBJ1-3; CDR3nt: TGTGCCAGCAGATACACCTCTGGAAACACCATATATTTT; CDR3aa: CASRYTSGNTIYF
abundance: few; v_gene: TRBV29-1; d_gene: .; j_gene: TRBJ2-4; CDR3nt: TGCAGCGTTGAGATGGGACGAAGACTAGCCAAAAACATTCAGTACTTC; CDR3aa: CSVEMGRRLAKNIQYF
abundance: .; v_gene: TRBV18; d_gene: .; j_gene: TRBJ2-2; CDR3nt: TGTGCCAGCTCACTGAGGGACATCTCCGTATCGAACACCGGGGAGCTGTTTTTT; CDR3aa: CASSLRDISVSNTGELFF
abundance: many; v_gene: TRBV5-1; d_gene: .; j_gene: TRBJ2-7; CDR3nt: TGCGCCAGCAGCTTGGGACCTCTAGCCTACGAGCAGTACTTC; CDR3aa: CASSLGPLAYEQYF
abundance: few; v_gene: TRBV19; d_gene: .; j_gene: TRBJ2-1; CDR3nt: TGTGCCAGTAGTATCGGGCGCGAGCAGTTCTTC; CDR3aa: CASSIGREQFF
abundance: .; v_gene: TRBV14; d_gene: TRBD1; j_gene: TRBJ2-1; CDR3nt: TGTGCCAGCAGCCCTTGGACAGGGAAAAATGAGCAGTTCTTC; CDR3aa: CASSPWTGKNEQFF
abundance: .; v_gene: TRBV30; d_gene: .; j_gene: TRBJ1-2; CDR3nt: TGTGCCTGGAGGTCAGCAGTTAACTATGGCTACACCTTC; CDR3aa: CAWRSAVNYGYTF
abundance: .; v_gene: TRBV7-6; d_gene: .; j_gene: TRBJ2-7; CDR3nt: TGTGCCAGCAGCCCCTTACAGGGTGTGGGGGACGAGCAGTACTTC; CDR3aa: CASSPLQGVGDEQYF
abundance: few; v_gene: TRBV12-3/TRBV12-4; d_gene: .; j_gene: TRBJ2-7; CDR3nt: TGTGCCAGCAGCCACCCCGGCCAGTCCTACGAGCAGTACTTC; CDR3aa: CASSHPGQSYEQYF
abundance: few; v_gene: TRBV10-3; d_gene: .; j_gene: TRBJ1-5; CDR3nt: TGTGCCATCAGTGAGTCCTCGGACACCAATCAGCCCCAGCATTTT; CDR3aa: CAISESSDTNQPQHF
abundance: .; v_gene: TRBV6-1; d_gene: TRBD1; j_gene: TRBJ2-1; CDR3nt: TGTGCCAGCAGTGAACGGGACAGGGGACTCTACAATGAGCAGTTCTTC; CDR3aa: CASSERDRGLYNEQFF
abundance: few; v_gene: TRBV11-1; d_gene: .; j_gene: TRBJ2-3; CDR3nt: TGTGCCAGCAGCCGCCCCGAGGGGGTAGCGGGTTGGACAGATACGCAGTATTTT; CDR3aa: CASSRPEGVAGWTDTQYF
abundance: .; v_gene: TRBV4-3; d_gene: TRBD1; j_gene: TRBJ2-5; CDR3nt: TGCGCCAGCAGCCAAGGGACAGGGGGCCCCGTAGAGACCCAGTACTTC; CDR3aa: CASSQGTGGPVETQYF
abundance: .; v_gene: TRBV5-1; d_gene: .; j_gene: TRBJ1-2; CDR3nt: TGCGCCAGCGCCTCCGGGACAAATAACTATGGCTACACCTTC; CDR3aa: CASASGTNNYGYTF
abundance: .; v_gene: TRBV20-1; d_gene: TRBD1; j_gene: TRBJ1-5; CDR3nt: TGCAGTGCTAGAGATACTGGGACAGGCAATCAGCCCCAGCATTTT; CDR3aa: CSARDTGTGNQPQHF
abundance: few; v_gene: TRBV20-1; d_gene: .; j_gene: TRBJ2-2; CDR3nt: TGCAGTGGGCAGGTTACGAACACCGGGGAGCTGTTTTTT; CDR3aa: CSGQVTNTGELFF
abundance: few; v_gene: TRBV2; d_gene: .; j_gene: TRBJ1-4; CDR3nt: TGTGCCAGCAGCCATCCGGGACGGAAATTTGAAAAACTGTTTTTT; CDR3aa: CASSHPGRKFEKLFF
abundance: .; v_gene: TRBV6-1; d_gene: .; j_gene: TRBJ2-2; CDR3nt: TGTGCCAGCACCCTGGGGGCAAACCCCATCGGGGAGCTGTTTTTT; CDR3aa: CASTLGANPIGELFF
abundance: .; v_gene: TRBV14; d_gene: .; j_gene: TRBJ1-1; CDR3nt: TGTGCCAGCAGTCCCTTGAGGGTGAGGACTGAAGCTTTCTTT; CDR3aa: CASSPLRVRTEAFF
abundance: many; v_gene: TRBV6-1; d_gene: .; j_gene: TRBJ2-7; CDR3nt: TGTGCCAGCACCAGAAATGACGCAGGGGCGGCCTACGAGCAGTACTTC; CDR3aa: CASTRNDAGAAYEQYF
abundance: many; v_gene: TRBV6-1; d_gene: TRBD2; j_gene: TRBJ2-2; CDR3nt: TGTGCCAGCAACGGACTAGCGGCCACCACCACCGGGGAGCTGTTTTTT; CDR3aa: CASNGLAATTTGELFF
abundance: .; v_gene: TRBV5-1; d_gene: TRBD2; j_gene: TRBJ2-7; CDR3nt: TGCGCCAGCAGCTCTCTTGGGACTAGCCCTCCACACGAGCAGTACTTC; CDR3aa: CASSSLGTSPPHEQYF